This TCR beta chain was captured by sequencing in a study of blood T cell repertoires in COVID-19. V lost 4 bases to trimming and J lost 6 bases; unmatched junction nucleotides: 8. Germline V CDR1 and CDR2: SGHRS, YFSETQ. CDR3 length: 14 amino acids. In this sample, this clone turned up once. The participants were between roughly 18 and 100 years old and came from fewer than 25 US areas. Method: immunoSEQ multiplex PCR; TCRdb's copy keeps in-frame clones and lacks some. The repertoire holds roughly 330,000 clones, with approximately 88% as singletons. The TCR comes from a man aged 25-40 years who had recovered from COVID-19. V usage is TRBV5-1 and J usage is TRBJ2-3; 7 bases align to TRBD1. The specimen was PBMCs or T cells enriched from blood (not recorded which). The CDR3 bases are TGCGCCAGCAGCCTTGGACAGGACAGCGATACGCAGTATTTT. It specifies CASSLGQDSDTQYF.